Below, 13 T cell receptor beta chains from the same sample are listed, as sequenced in a study of T cell responses to AZD1222 COVID-19 vaccine. Profiled with immunoSEQ multiplex PCR; TCRdb holds only in-frame clones, not every one. The repertoire has 120,000 or so clones, roughly nine tenths of them found once; the top ten carry 7.2%. The sequences come from peripheral blood, collected on day 0 of AZD1222 vaccination. These receptors originate from an adult in good health.

This clone came up once. The rearrangement joins TRBV24-1 to TRBJ2-5; TRBD1 aligns across 8 bases. V dropped 3 bases and J dropped 2; count of bases not matched to a gene: 7. Germline CDR1 and CDR2: KGHDR and SFDVKD. This CDR3 has 16 residues. The CDR3 sequence: CATSDRGRGLQETQYF. The CDR3 nucleotides read TGTGCCACCAGTGATCGGGGCAGGGGGCTTCAAGAGACCCAGTACTTC.

The V and J genes are TRBV19 and TRBJ1-1; tentative D call: TRBD1 (6 bases). This CDR3 spans 15 amino acids. Germline-derived CDR1 and CDR2 are LNHDA and SQIVND (reference sequence). V lost 7 bases, J lost 4 bases, and 19 bases lay in between. CDR3 sequence reads: CASTSLRGGGTEAFF. CDR3 bases: TGTGCCAGTACCTCCCTGCGAGGGGGGGGCACTGAAGCTTTCTTT. Full variable domain (outside the CDR3, taken from reference TRBV19 and TRBJ1-1): DGGITQSPKYLFRKEGQNVTLSCEQNLNHDAMYWYRQDPGQGLRLIYYSQIVNDFQKGDIAEGYSVSREKKESFPLTVTSAQKNPTAFYLCASTSLRGGGTEAFFGQGTRLTVV.

This chain links TRBV7-8 with TRBJ1-1; possibly TRBD1 for D (6 bases). V was trimmed by 5 bases and J by 2 bases, leaving 12 bases between them. Germline V CDR1 and CDR2: SGHVS, FQNEAQ. CDR3 length: 14 residues. The CDR3 reads CASSPRDINTEAFF. DNA of the CDR3: TGTGCCAGCAGCCCCCGGGACATCAACACTGAAGCTTTCTTT.

The chain recombines TRBV6-6 with TRBJ2-3; 7 bases align to TRBD2. CDR3 length: 14 amino acids. With V trimmed by 2 bases and J by 9 bases, 8 bases remained unmatched. Germline CDR1 MNHNY, CDR2 SVGAGI (reference sequence). This CDR3 reads CASSYSGKPGTQYF. The CDR3 DNA follows: TGTGCCAGCAGTTACAGCGGGAAGCCCGGGACGCAGTATTTT.

This clone has only one observation. This rearrangement joins TRBV6-1 to TRBJ2-3, with TRBD2 matching over 7 bases. The trim removed 1 base at V and 4 bases at J, leaving 5 bases unmatched. There are 15 residues in the CDR3. CDR1 is MNHNS and CDR2 is SASEGT in the germline V gene. This CDR3 is CASSEVAGVADTQYF. In DNA, the CDR3 is TGTGCCAGCAGTGAAGTGGCGGGAGTGGCAGATACGCAGTATTTT.

The gene calls are TRBV6-1 and TRBJ2-1; D unresolved. V was pared by 0 bases and J by 6 bases, with 12 bases between. CDR1 and CDR2 from the germline V gene are MNHNS and SASEGT. The CDR3 runs to 15 residues. The CDR3 coding sequence is TGTGCCAGCAGTGAAGCGTACGCAGGATTCAATGAGCAGTTCTTC. This gives the protein CASSEAYAGFNEQFF.

The genes are TRBV19 and TRBJ2-1; D gene unclear. Trimming stripped 8 bases from V and 2 bases from J, with 7 bases between. The CDR3 extends over 12 amino acids. From germline, CDR1 is LNHDA and CDR2 SQIVND (reference sequence). This CDR3 reads CASGGPYNEQFF. CDR3 DNA: TGTGCCAGTGGCGGCCCCTACAATGAGCAGTTCTTC.

This chain links TRBV15 with TRBJ2-2, with D possibly matching TRBD1 (5 bases). This CDR3 contains 15 residues. Trimming left V 0 bases short and J 3 bases short, with 8 bases between. Germline V gene data show CDR1 as LNHNV and CDR2 as YYDKDF (reference sequence). CDR3 in amino acids: CATSRDKGDTGELFF. CDR3 in DNA: TGTGCCACCAGCAGAGATAAAGGGGACACCGGGGAGCTGTTTTTT. The full variable domain, with the rest looked up from reference TRBV15 and TRBJ2-2, is DAMVIQNPRYQVTQFGKPVTLSCSQTLNHNVMYWYQQKSSQAPKLLFHYYDKDFNNEADTPDNFQSRRPNTSFCFLDIRSPGLGDTAMYLCATSRDKGDTGELFFGEGSRLTVL.

The gene calls are TRBV7-2 and TRBJ1-1; maybe TRBD1 (5 bases). V was clipped by 7 bases and J by 4 bases, with 16 bases between them. Germline CDR1 SGHTA, CDR2 FQGNSA. CDR3 length: 14 amino acids. This CDR3 reads CASKLMGTVTEAFF. CDR3 nucleotides: TGTGCCAGCAAATTGATGGGGACGGTCACTGAAGCTTTCTTT.

This chain connects TRBV15 to TRBJ1-1, with D possibly matching TRBD1 (6 bases). CDR3 length: 14 amino acids. Trimming stripped 0 bases from V and 4 bases from J, with 9 bases between. Germline values: CDR1 LNHNV, CDR2 YYDKDF (reference sequence). CDR3 nucleotide sequence: TGTGCCACCAGCAGAGACGGGGGGCTCACTGAAGCTTTCTTT. It specifies CATSRDGGLTEAFF.

The chain uses TRBV9 and TRBJ2-1; 13 nucleotides line up with TRBD2. CDR1 and CDR2 from the germline V gene are SGDLS and YYNGEE. The CDR3 runs 15 residues. The J segment lost 7 bases and the V segment lost 4 bases, leaving 5 bases of the junction unmatched. CDR3 protein: CASSLRLAGGNEQFF. DNA for the CDR3: TGTGCCAGCAGCCTCCGACTAGCGGGAGGTAATGAGCAGTTCTTC.

Written as DNA, the CDR3 is TGTGCCAGCATGAAGGGGACTGAAGCTTTCTTT. It is translated as CASMKGTEAFF. This chain links TRBV7-9 with TRBJ1-1; a possible D gene is TRBD1 (5 bases). The CDR3 sequence is 11 residues long. The V and J ends lost 7 bases and 5 bases respectively, with 8 bases between them. CDR1 is SEHNR and CDR2 is FQNEAQ in the germline V gene (reference sequence).

This chain uses TRBV9 with TRBJ2-1; TRBD2 is a possible D gene (5 bases). Trimming pared 2 bases from V and 0 bases from J, leaving 9 bases between. The CDR3 is 15 residues long. Germline V gene data show CDR1 as SGDLS and CDR2 as YYNGEE. This CDR3 reads CASSVDYFSYNEQFF. DNA of the CDR3: TGTGCCAGCAGCGTCGACTACTTCTCCTACAATGAGCAGTTCTTC.